These T cell receptor beta chains were read from a single sample in a study of naive and memory T cell subsets. One entry per CDR3 protein results from TCRdb running MiXCR on the UMI-ligation and nested PCR reads. The sample lists about 90,000 distinct CDR3 sequences, 11% occurring once. The material sequenced was naive CD4+ T cells from blood. Receptor source: a human donor in good health. The CDR3 runs from the conserved cysteine through the conserved F or W. Each record gives: clone size, V gene, D gene, J gene, CDR3 DNA, CDR3 protein. The D gene is left open where the match is weak. Some rows mark clone size as missing; the rest say once, few, many or name a class of expanded clone.

size: many
V: TRBV27
D: .
J: TRBJ2-3
DNA: TGTGCCAGCAGTTTCCAGGGTTTTTGGGCAGATACGCAGTATTTT
CDR3: CASSFQGFWADTQYF

size: few
V: TRBV10-3
D: TRBD1
J: TRBJ1-1
DNA: TGTGCCACGGCGGGACAGGGCCTGAACACTGAAGCTTTCTTT
CDR3: CATAGQGLNTEAFF

size: .
V: TRBV20-1
D: .
J: TRBJ2-2
DNA: TGCAGTGCTAGAGGGCCGGCCGGGGAGCTGTTTTTT
CDR3: CSARGPAGELFF

size: many
V: TRBV12-3/TRBV12-4
D: .
J: TRBJ2-3
DNA: TGTGCCAGCAGTTGGGGCTTAACTAGCACAGATACGCAGTATTTT
CDR3: CASSWGLTSTDTQYF

size: .
V: TRBV2
D: .
J: TRBJ2-4
DNA: TGTGCCAGCACGGGGTACCACGGGGCCAAAAACATTCAGTACTTC
CDR3: CASTGYHGAKNIQYF

size: few
V: TRBV2
D: TRBD2
J: TRBJ2-1
DNA: TGTGCCAGCAATCGGCTAGCGGGGAACAATGAGCAGTTCTTC
CDR3: CASNRLAGNNEQFF

size: .
V: TRBV13
D: .
J: TRBJ1-1
DNA: TGTGCCAGCAGCAGAAGACCCACGAACACTGAAGCTTTCTTT
CDR3: CASSRRPTNTEAFF

size: .
V: TRBV12-3/TRBV12-4
D: .
J: TRBJ1-2
DNA: TGTGCCAGCACCTACCGACGACAGCGCTATGGCTACACCTTC
CDR3: CASTYRRQRYGYTF

size: few
V: TRBV7-8
D: TRBD1
J: TRBJ1-2
DNA: TGTGCCAGCAGCTCACAGGGGGCGCGGGGCTATGGCTACACCTTC
CDR3: CASSSQGARGYGYTF

size: .
V: TRBV29-1
D: .
J: TRBJ2-3
DNA: TGCAGCGTTCGGGGGATGGGGCGGGACACAGATACGCAGTATTTT
CDR3: CSVRGMGRDTDTQYF

size: few
V: TRBV2
D: .
J: TRBJ2-3
DNA: TGTGCCAGCAGCGGCTCCTTTTTCACAGATACGCAGTATTTT
CDR3: CASSGSFFTDTQYF

size: many
V: TRBV12-3/TRBV12-4
D: TRBD1
J: TRBJ1-6
DNA: TGTGCCAGCAGCCTGGACAGGGGGAATTCACCCCTCCACTTT
CDR3: CASSLDRGNSPLHF

size: .
V: TRBV30
D: .
J: TRBJ2-2
DNA: TGTGCCTTTGGCGCTTCGAACACCGGGGAGCTGTTTTTT
CDR3: CAFGASNTGELFF

size: few
V: TRBV7-8
D: .
J: TRBJ1-6
DNA: TGTGCCAGATATTTAACCCTCCACTTT
CDR3: CARYLTLHF

size: .
V: TRBV27
D: .
J: TRBJ2-7
DNA: TGTGCCAGCGGGGGCAGGGCCGCCTACGAGCAGTACTTC
CDR3: CASGGRAAYEQYF

size: .
V: TRBV19
D: TRBD1
J: TRBJ2-7
DNA: TGTGCCAGTAGTACACCAGGGGGATCAACCTACGAGCAGTACTTC
CDR3: CASSTPGGSTYEQYF

size: many
V: TRBV21-1
D: .
J: TRBJ1-2
DNA: TGTGCCAGCAGCAAAGTCAGGTTCGCACCACTCTATGGCTACACCTTC
CDR3: CASSKVRFAPLYGYTF

size: .
V: TRBV7-9
D: TRBD1
J: TRBJ1-6
DNA: TGTGCCAGCAGCCCCGACAGGGGTAATTCACCCCTCCACTTT
CDR3: CASSPDRGNSPLHF

size: .
V: TRBV29-1
D: .
J: TRBJ1-1
DNA: TGCAGCGTTTTGGGTAGGGGCGCGGGCACTGAAGCTTTCTTT
CDR3: CSVLGRGAGTEAFF

size: few
V: TRBV24-1
D: .
J: TRBJ2-7
DNA: TGTGCCACCAGTGATTTGCGTGGCGGTTCCTACGAGCAGTACTTC
CDR3: CATSDLRGGSYEQYF

size: .
V: TRBV20-1
D: .
J: TRBJ1-4
DNA: TGCAGTGCGTCCGTTAGTGAAAAACTGTTTTTT
CDR3: CSASVSEKLFF

size: .
V: TRBV6-6
D: .
J: TRBJ2-4
DNA: TGTGCCAGCAGGCCCTTGGGGGGGCCTCTAGCCAAAAACATTCAGTACTTC
CDR3: CASRPLGGPLAKNIQYF

size: many
V: TRBV12-3/TRBV12-4
D: TRBD2
J: TRBJ2-1
DNA: TGTGCCAGCAGTTTTGGCCTAGCGGGAGATCTCTTC
CDR3: CASSFGLAGDLF

size: .
V: TRBV11-2
D: .
J: TRBJ2-2
DNA: TGTGCCAGCAGCTTGGACAGGAACACCGGGGAGCTGTTTTTT
CDR3: CASSLDRNTGELFF

size: few
V: TRBV20-1
D: .
J: TRBJ2-2
DNA: TGCAGTGCTAGAGTTCGGAGCGGAATGAACACCGGGGAGCTGTTTTTT
CDR3: CSARVRSGMNTGELFF

size: few
V: TRBV6-6
D: TRBD1
J: TRBJ1-5
DNA: TGTGCCAGCAGTGAGACAGGGTATCAGCCCCAGCATTTT
CDR3: CASSETGYQPQHF

size: few
V: TRBV5-5
D: TRBD1
J: TRBJ2-4
DNA: TGTGCCAGCAGCTTGGACGACAGGGCGAGGAGTGGCATTCAGTACTTC
CDR3: CASSLDDRARSGIQYF

size: .
V: TRBV7-2
D: TRBD1
J: TRBJ2-3
DNA: TGTGCCAGCAGCGCAAGAAGACAGGGAATAGTCACAGATACGCAGTATTTT
CDR3: CASSARRQGIVTDTQYF

size: few
V: TRBV14
D: .
J: TRBJ2-3
DNA: TGTGCCAGCAGCCAAGGGACGGCGCAGTATTTT
CDR3: CASSQGTAQYF

size: .
V: TRBV29-1
D: TRBD2
J: TRBJ2-3
DNA: TGCAGCGTTGGGGGCCACCGACTAGCAACAGATACGCAGTATTTT
CDR3: CSVGGHRLATDTQYF

size: .
V: TRBV19
D: .
J: TRBJ2-5
DNA: TGTGCCAGTAACCGGGACGGGAAAGAGACCCAGTACTTC
CDR3: CASNRDGKETQYF

size: many
V: TRBV12-5
D: .
J: TRBJ1-1
DNA: TGTGCTAGTGGTTTGGTAAGACAAAGGGTCCGGGATATGAACACTGAAGCTTTCTTT
CDR3: CASGLVRQRVRDMNTEAFF

size: .
V: TRBV28
D: .
J: TRBJ2-2
DNA: TGTGCCAGCAGTTCGCCGGAGGGGGGGCGCACCGGGGAGCTGTTTTTT
CDR3: CASSSPEGGRTGELFF

size: .
V: TRBV30
D: .
J: TRBJ2-6
DNA: TGTGCCTGGAGTCAAGCGCCATCTGGGGCCAACGTCCTGACTTTC
CDR3: CAWSQAPSGANVLTF

size: few
V: TRBV6-2/TRBV6-3
D: TRBD2
J: TRBJ2-1
DNA: TGTGCCAGCAACCCCCGCGGGAGGGCCATATTGAATGAGCAGTTCTTC
CDR3: CASNPRGRAILNEQFF

size: .
V: TRBV10-3
D: .
J: TRBJ1-1
DNA: TGTGCCATCAGTGAGTCATGGGCAGGGTCTGAAGCTTTCTTT
CDR3: CAISESWAGSEAFF

size: few
V: TRBV12-3/TRBV12-4
D: TRBD1
J: TRBJ2-7
DNA: TGTGCCAGCAGTTTCCGACAGGGATTGCGTTCTCCCTACGAGCAGTACTTC
CDR3: CASSFRQGLRSPYEQYF

size: many
V: TRBV30
D: .
J: TRBJ2-1
DNA: TGTGCCTGGAGTAGAAGACTTGGCGACAATGAGCAGTTCTTC
CDR3: CAWSRRLGDNEQFF

size: .
V: TRBV28
D: .
J: TRBJ2-7
DNA: TGTGCCAGCAGTTTATCCCTGCAGGGGTCCGAGGGTACGTACTTC
CDR3: CASSLSLQGSEGTYF

size: .
V: TRBV6-5
D: .
J: TRBJ2-1
DNA: TGTGCCAGCAGCCACAGGCGGGACAGTGAGCAGTTCTTC
CDR3: CASSHRRDSEQFF

size: .
V: TRBV6-2/TRBV6-3
D: TRBD1
J: TRBJ2-7
DNA: TGTGCCAGCAGTTACGGGAGGACAGGGCGATACGAGCAGTACTTC
CDR3: CASSYGRTGRYEQYF

size: few
V: TRBV30
D: .
J: TRBJ2-6
DNA: TGTGCCTGGACCACACCCGGCTCTGGGGCCAACGTCCTGACTTTC
CDR3: CAWTTPGSGANVLTF

size: many
V: TRBV7-2
D: TRBD2
J: TRBJ2-3
DNA: TGTGCCAGCAGCCAACCCGGACTAGCGGGAGGCGGGGGTACGCAGTATTTT
CDR3: CASSQPGLAGGGGTQYF

size: .
V: TRBV19
D: .
J: TRBJ1-3
DNA: TGTGCCAGTAGTACCCTGGCAGGGGATCGGCGAAACACCATATATTTT
CDR3: CASSTLAGDRRNTIYF

size: .
V: TRBV19
D: TRBD1
J: TRBJ1-2
DNA: TGTGCCAGTAGTTCACCGGACCGGACAGGGACCTATGGCTACACCTTC
CDR3: CASSSPDRTGTYGYTF

size: .
V: TRBV6-2/TRBV6-3
D: TRBD1
J: TRBJ2-7
DNA: TGTGCCAGCAGCCGCATTGGCCCAGGGGGTTACGAGCAGTACTTC
CDR3: CASSRIGPGGYEQYF

size: few
V: TRBV30
D: TRBD1
J: TRBJ2-1
DNA: TGTGCCTGGAGTATACAGGGGAATGAGCAGTTCTTC
CDR3: CAWSIQGNEQFF

size: once
V: TRBV29-1
D: TRBD1
J: TRBJ2-3
DNA: TGCAGCGTTGACAGGGGGCGTCGGGCAGATACGCAGTATTTT
CDR3: CSVDRGRRADTQYF

size: .
V: TRBV28
D: .
J: TRBJ1-4
DNA: TGTGCCAGCAGTCTAACAGGTCCGGGGGATGAAAAACTGTTTTTT
CDR3: CASSLTGPGDEKLFF

size: .
V: TRBV15
D: .
J: TRBJ1-2
DNA: TGTGCCACCAGCAGTGCCCATAACTATGGCTACACCTTC
CDR3: CATSSAHNYGYTF

size: .
V: TRBV24-1
D: TRBD2
J: TRBJ2-5
DNA: TGTGCCACCAGTGCCGCGCAACCGGGACTAGAAGAGACCCAGTACTTC
CDR3: CATSAAQPGLEETQYF

size: .
V: TRBV7-3
D: .
J: TRBJ2-6
DNA: TGTGCCAGCAGCTTCACCACAGGGTCAGGGGCCAACGTCCTGACTTTC
CDR3: CASSFTTGSGANVLTF

size: few
V: TRBV2
D: .
J: TRBJ2-3
DNA: TGTGCCAGCAGTGCCCGCTGGGGAGATACGCAGTATTTT
CDR3: CASSARWGDTQYF